These T cell receptor beta chains were read from a single sample in a study of OX40 agonist ivuxolimab in advanced cancers. The assay was immunoSEQ multiplex PCR, and TCRdb's table has in-frame clones only and misses some. The data contain 15,000 to 20,000 clones, 74% of them seen just once; the ten biggest clones take up around 30%. The input for sequencing was CD4+ or CD8+ T cells sorted from blood, taken in a trial of the OX40 agonist ivuxolimab. These receptors came from an adult with an advanced solid tumor such as melanoma, head and neck, liver or kidney cancer. Each CDR3 is given with its conserved first and last residue. The D gene is left open where the match is weak. Size tells how often a clone was seen (once, few, many) or the class of an expanded clone, and some rows leave it out.

>TRBV4-1|NA|NA|TRBJ2-7
CASSQEWPGDYEQYF
TGCGCCAGCAGCCAAGAGTGGCCAGGGGACTACGAGCAGTACTTC
>TRBV11-2|TRBD1|NA|TRBJ1-2
CASSFDRALDYGYTF
TGTGCCAGCAGCTTTGACAGGGCTCTTGACTATGGCTACACCTTC
>TRBV6-5|TRBD1|NA|TRBJ2-7
CASSPGQGAGEQYF
TGTGCCAGCAGTCCAGGACAGGGGGCGGGCGAGCAGTACTTC
>TRBV28|TRBD2|NA|TRBJ2-6
CASSGIPGLAGGGVNVLTF
TGTGCCAGCAGTGGGATTCCGGGACTAGCGGGAGGAGGAGTCAACGTCCTGACTTTC
>TRBV9|TRBD1|once|TRBJ1-5
CASSIGGTGDQPQHF
TGTGCCAGCAGCATAGGCGGGACAGGGGATCAGCCCCAGCATTTT
>TRBV2|TRBD2|NA|TRBJ2-3
CASRPSGVRDTQYF
TGTGCCAGCAGGCCTAGCGGGGTAAGGGATACGCAGTATTTT
>TRBV14|NA|NA|TRBJ1-4
CASRGAGSEKLFF
TGTGCCAGCAGAGGGGCAGGGTCCGAAAAACTGTTTTTT
>TRBV6-4|NA|NA|TRBJ2-7
CASSDSRRVHEQYF
TGTGCCAGCAGTGACTCTCGGAGGGTCCACGAGCAGTACTTC
>TRBV19|NA|NA|TRBJ2-3
CASSAGQTSTDTQYF
TGTGCCAGTAGTGCAGGACAGACTAGCACAGATACGCAGTATTTT
>TRBV4-3|NA|few|TRBJ1-1
CASSQGEGGTEAFF
TGCGCCAGCAGCCAAGGGGAGGGGGGTACTGAAGCTTTCTTT
>TRBV11-2|NA|once|TRBJ2-7
CASSLGGSRRVGEQYF
TGTGCCAGCAGCTTAGGGGGATCACGACGGGTAGGCGAGCAGTACTTC
>TRBV27|NA|NA|TRBJ1-4
CASTFRGASNEKLFF
TGTGCCAGCACCTTTCGGGGGGCATCTAATGAAAAACTGTTTTTT
>TRBV6-5|NA|NA|TRBJ2-1
CASSYGASATQQFF
TGTGCCAGCAGTTACGGGGCCTCAGCTACCCAGCAGTTCTTC
>TRBV7-9|NA|NA|TRBJ2-3
CASSSPFGGASVRDTQYF
TGTGCCAGCAGCTCCCCCTTCGGCGGGGCTAGCGTCAGGGATACGCAGTATTTT
>TRBV11-2|NA|NA|TRBJ2-7
CASSLAAFSLYEQYF
TGTGCCAGCAGCTTAGCCGCCTTTTCGCTCTACGAGCAGTACTTC
>TRBV27|NA|NA|TRBJ1-2
CASSGQPMDGYTF
TGTGCCAGCAGTGGACAGCCCATGGACGGCTACACCTTC
>TRBV18|NA|few|TRBJ1-4
CATSTREKLFF
TGTGCCACTTCGACAAGGGAAAAACTGTTTTTT
>TRBV7-9|TRBD1|NA|TRBJ2-2
CASSPLDRDPGELFF
TGTGCCAGCAGCCCTCTCGACAGGGACCCCGGGGAGCTGTTTTTT
>TRBV7-2|TRBD2|NA|TRBJ2-7
CASSLAQTSGSREQYF
TGTGCCAGCAGCTTAGCGCAAACTAGCGGGAGTCGGGAGCAGTACTTC
>TRBV7-9|NA|NA|TRBJ2-1
CASSLASTEQFF
TGTGCCAGCAGCTTAGCTTCCACAGAGCAGTTCTTC
>TRBV4-1|TRBD2|NA|TRBJ2-7
CASSQLMTSGRAGQYEQYF
TGCGCCAGCAGCCAATTAATGACTAGCGGGAGGGCCGGGCAATACGAGCAGTACTTC
>TRBV28|NA|NA|TRBJ2-5
CASRFQVGAGETQYF
TGTGCCAGCAGATTCCAGGTGGGGGCTGGGGAGACCCAGTACTTC
>TRBV4-1|TRBD2|NA|TRBJ2-3
CASSQVVREGRYTQYF
TGCGCCAGCAGCCAGGTGGTCCGGGAGGGCCGGTATACGCAGTATTTT
>TRBV19|NA|NA|TRBJ1-1
CASSSGNTEAFF
TGTGCCAGTAGCTCGGGGAACACTGAAGCTTTCTTT
>TRBV4-3|NA|once|TRBJ2-7
CASSQDAEGWGEQYF
TGCGCCAGCAGCCAAGATGCGGAAGGATGGGGCGAGCAGTACTTC
>TRBV15|TRBD2|NA|TRBJ2-1
CATSRGLSPGLAGGLWEFF
TGTGCCACCAGCAGGGGCCTCTCTCCGGGCCTAGCGGGAGGTCTGTGGGAGTTCTTC
>TRBV7-9|NA|NA|TRBJ1-1
CASSLVPHYTEAFF
TGTGCCAGCAGCTTAGTCCCCCATTACACTGAAGCTTTCTTT
>TRBV7-3|NA|few|TRBJ1-1
CASSLTGNTEAFF
TGTGCCAGCAGCCTAACGGGGAACACTGAAGCTTTCTTT
>TRBV7-8|TRBD1|NA|TRBJ1-1
CASSFRPTLGDHVRRGPTEAFF
TGTGCCAGCAGCTTTCGACCTACGTTAGGAGACCACGTACGCAGGGGGCCTACTGAAGCTTTCTTT
>TRBV9|NA|NA|TRBJ1-1
CASSVGWATEAFF
TGTGCCAGCAGCGTAGGGTGGGCCACTGAAGCTTTCTTT
>TRBV4-3|NA|NA|TRBJ2-7
CASSLAAAHEQYF
TGCGCCAGCAGCCTGGCCGCGGCCCACGAGCAGTACTTC
>TRBV29-1|NA|NA|TRBJ2-3
CSGWDNHNTDTQYF
TGCAGCGGGTGGGACAATCACAACACAGATACGCAGTATTTT
>TRBV4-3|NA|medium-sized|TRBJ1-1
CASSSLFENTEAFF
TGCGCCAGCAGCTCTCTTTTCGAGAACACTGAAGCTTTCTTT
>TRBV18|NA|NA|TRBJ2-5
CASSPQGGETQYF
TGTGCCAGCTCACCACAGGGTGGGGAGACCCAGTACTTC
>TRBV6-6|TRBD1|NA|TRBJ2-1
CASSYLWDRGYNEQFF
TGTGCCAGCAGTTACTTGTGGGACAGGGGGTACAATGAGCAGTTCTTC
>TRBV10-1|TRBD1|NA|TRBJ1-3
CASSNADRPGNTIYF
TGCGCCAGCAGTAACGCGGACAGGCCTGGAAACACCATATATTTT
>TRBV6-1|TRBD2|NA|TRBJ2-7
CASSEVLAGGEQYF
TGTGCCAGCAGTGAGGTACTAGCGGGCGGCGAGCAGTACTTC
>TRBV18|NA|few|TRBJ2-7
CASSDQGNEQYF
TGTGCCAGCTCAGATCAGGGTAACGAGCAGTACTTC
>TRBV7-9|NA|NA|TRBJ1-2
CASLLDAGNYGYTF
TGTGCCAGCCTTCTTGATGCGGGGAACTATGGCTACACCTTC
>TRBV11-2|TRBD2|NA|TRBJ2-7
CASSPGGGSEQYF
TGTGCCAGCAGCCCGGGGGGGGGATCCGAGCAGTACTTC
>TRBV30|NA|NA|TRBJ1-5
CAWSVVGQGRDQPQHF
TGTGCCTGGAGTGTAGTCGGGCAGGGTAGGGATCAGCCCCAGCATTTT
>TRBV7-9|NA|NA|TRBJ2-7
CASRPDMYEQYF
TGTGCCAGCAGACCTGACATGTACGAGCAGTACTTC
>TRBV9|TRBD2|NA|TRBJ2-1
CASRVSGSGYNEQFF
TGTGCCAGCAGGGTAAGCGGGAGCGGGTACAATGAGCAGTTCTTC
>TRBV7-2|TRBD1|NA|TRBJ1-2
CASSLADRGSYGYTF
TGTGCCAGCAGCTTAGCCGACAGGGGTTCGTATGGCTACACCTTC
>TRBV12-2|NA|NA|TRBJ2-7
CASRSSNNLGQIGHLEQYF
TGTGCAAGTCGCTCAAGCAACAACTTGGGACAAATCGGACACCTCGAGCAGTACTTC
>TRBV27|TRBD1|NA|TRBJ1-2
CASSSGTGPYGYTF
TGTGCCAGCAGCAGCGGGACAGGCCCCTATGGCTACACCTTC
>TRBV7-9|NA|NA|TRBJ1-2
CASSLAPQGKGYTF
TGTGCCAGCAGCTTAGCGCCCCAGGGTAAGGGCTACACCTTC
>TRBV28|NA|NA|TRBJ1-5
CAGQRRGNQPQHF
TGTGCCGGCCAGAGGCGGGGGAACCAGCCCCAGCATTTT
>TRBV5-6|NA|NA|TRBJ2-7
CASSLGGEQYF
TGTGCCAGCAGCTTGGGAGGCGAGCAGTACTTC
>TRBV28|NA|NA|TRBJ2-4
CAIAELDRRENIQYF
TGTGCCATCGCTGAACTAGACAGGAGAGAAAACATTCAGTACTTC
>TRBV19|TRBD1|NA|TRBJ2-3
CASSPPDRGWTDTQYF
TGTGCCAGTAGTCCCCCGGACAGGGGGTGGACAGATACGCAGTATTTT
>TRBV25-1|TRBD1|few|TRBJ1-4
CASSDEGAEKLFF
TGTGCCAGCAGTGATGAGGGGGCGGAAAAACTGTTTTTT
>TRBV6-5|NA|many|TRBJ2-2
CASSYSLTGELFF
TGTGCCAGCAGTTACTCTCTCACCGGGGAGCTGTTTTTT
>TRBV7-2|NA|NA|TRBJ2-1
CASSPPSYNEQFF
TGTGCCAGCAGCCCCCCGTCCTACAATGAGCAGTTCTTC
>TRBV6-5|NA|few|TRBJ2-7
CASSYLGRASEQYF
TGTGCCAGCAGTTATCTAGGCAGGGCGAGCGAGCAGTACTTC
>TRBV7-9|NA|NA|TRBJ2-3
CASSSPGVSTDTQYF
TGTGCCAGCAGCTCCCCTGGGGTGAGCACAGATACGCAGTATTTT
>TRBV10-1|NA|NA|TRBJ2-1
CASSEGGNEQFF
TGCGCCAGCAGTGAGGGAGGCAATGAGCAGTTCTTC
>TRBV6-5|NA|NA|TRBJ2-3
CASSWRYPSTDTQYF
TGTGCCAGCAGTTGGCGATACCCTAGCACAGATACGCAGTATTTT
>TRBV28|NA|few|TRBJ2-1
CASSRLPNNYNEQFF
TGTGCCAGCAGTCGACTACCGAATAACTACAATGAGCAGTTCTTC